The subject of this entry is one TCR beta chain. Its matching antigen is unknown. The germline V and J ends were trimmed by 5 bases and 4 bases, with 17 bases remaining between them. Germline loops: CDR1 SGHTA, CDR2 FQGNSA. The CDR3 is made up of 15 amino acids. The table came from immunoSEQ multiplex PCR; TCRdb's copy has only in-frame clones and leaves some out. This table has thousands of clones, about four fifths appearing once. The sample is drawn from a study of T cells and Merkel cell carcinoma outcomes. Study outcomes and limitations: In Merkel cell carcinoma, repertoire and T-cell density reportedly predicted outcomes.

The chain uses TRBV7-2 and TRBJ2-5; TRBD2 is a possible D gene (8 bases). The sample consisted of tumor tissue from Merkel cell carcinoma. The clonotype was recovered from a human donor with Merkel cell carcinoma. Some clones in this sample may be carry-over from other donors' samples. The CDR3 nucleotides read TGTGCCAGCAGCCTTAGCGGGGAGGGGGCAGAGACCCAGTACTTC. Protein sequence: CASSLSGEGAETQYF. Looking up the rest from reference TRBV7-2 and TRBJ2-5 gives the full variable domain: GAGVSQSPSNKVTEKGKDVELRCDPISGHTALYWYRQSLGQGLEFLIYFQGNSAPDKSGLPSDRFSAERTGGSVSTLTIQRTQQEDSAVYLCASSLSGEGAETQYFGPGTRLLVL.